Below are 14 T cell receptor beta chains sequenced from a single sample in a study of long-term antiretroviral therapy in people with HIV. They ran version v3.0 of the immunoSEQ assay at survey level. The method was immunoSEQ multiplex PCR; TCRdb's version includes in-frame clones alone and lacks a portion of them. The sample includes roughly 14,000 clones, 77% of them seen just once. The specimen was unsorted PBMCs, collected 1.3 years before starting antiretroviral therapy. These TCRs come from a man between 35 and 55 years old with HIV.

The rearrangement joins TRBV30 to TRBJ1-1; D is unclear. The germline gives CDR1 GTSNPN, CDR2 SVGIG (reference sequence). The CDR3 covers 12 residues. V lost 3 bases and J lost 1, with 6 bases in between. The CDR3 protein is CAWRAGNTEAFF. The CDR3 DNA follows: TGTGCCTGGAGGGCAGGGAACACTGAAGCTTTCTTT.

The V and J genes are TRBV5-1 and TRBJ1-6, with a tentative D call TRBD1 (6 bases). This CDR3 comprises 16 residues. Germline assignment: CDR1 SGHRS and CDR2 YFSETQ. V dropped 0 bases and J dropped 5 bases, with 12 bases sitting between them. The CDR3 DNA sequence: TGCGCCAGCAGCTTGGGAGGGGGAGTCGATAATTCACCCCTCCACTTT. Encoded protein: CASSLGGGVDNSPLHF. The complete variable domain, with remaining parts taken from reference TRBV5-1 and TRBJ1-6, reads KAGVTQTPRYLIKTRGQQVTLSCSPISGHRSVSWYQQTPGQGLQFLFEYFSETQRNKGNFPGRFSGRQFSNSRSEMNVSTLELGDSALYLCASSLGGGVDNSPLHFGNGTRLTVT.

The V gene is TRBV19, the J gene TRBJ1-4; D call uncertain. Per the germline V gene, CDR1 is LNHDA and CDR2 is SQIVND (reference sequence). This CDR3 is 13 amino acids long. V was trimmed by 9 bases and J by 4 bases, leaving 12 bases between them. CDR3 region: CARDRRCNEKLFF. DNA for the CDR3: TGTGCCAGAGACCGTAGGTGTAATGAAAAACTGTTTTTT.

This clone was observed a handful of times. The V call is TRBV2, the J call TRBJ2-7, with a possible D match to TRBD1 (6 bases). CDR1 and CDR2 (germline): SNHLY, FYNNEI. Between the trimmed V and J ends, which lost 10 bases and 3 bases, there was a span of 10 bases. The CDR3 totals 11 residues. In nucleotides, the CDR3 is TGTGCCACCCAGGACAGCTACGAGCAGTACTTC. Amino acids: CATQDSYEQYF.

This clone was counted a few times. Other DNA sequences within the sample encode an identical CDR3. This chain connects TRBV27 to TRBJ1-2, with D perhaps matching TRBD1 (6 bases). Germline V gene data show CDR1 as MNHEY and CDR2 as SMNVEV (reference sequence). Trimming stripped 4 bases from V and 1 base from J, with 7 bases between. The CDR3 spans 13 residues. In nucleotides, the CDR3 is TGTGCCAGCAGTTCGGACAGTAACTATGGCTACACCTTC. Amino acids: CASSSDSNYGYTF.

This clone has only a few counts. Written as DNA, the CDR3 is TGTGCCAGCAGCGTAGTAGGGGAGGGAGAGACCCAGTACTTC. Its translation is CASSVVGEGETQYF. V gene TRBV9 combines with J gene TRBJ2-5; 7 positions match TRBD2. Losses at the gene ends were 0 bases for V and 4 bases for J; bases not matched to a gene: 3. This CDR3 comprises 14 residues. Germline CDR1 SGDLS, CDR2 YYNGEE.

This clone was seen more than once but under ten times. The chain is built from TRBV7-9 and TRBJ1-2; no firm D call. The CDR3 runs 14 residues. The germline V gene encodes CDR1 SEHNR and CDR2 FQNEAQ (reference sequence). Trimming pared 5 bases from V and 0 bases from J, leaving 10 bases between. The CDR3 reads CASSPGGANYGYTF. The CDR3, as DNA: TGTGCCAGCAGCCCGGGCGGGGCTAACTATGGCTACACCTTC.

The chain has TRBV11-2 and TRBJ2-7; D not certain. This CDR3 is built from 11 residues. Trimming stripped 4 bases from V and 2 bases from J, with 3 bases between. Germline V CDR1 and CDR2: SGHAT, FQNNGV. This CDR3 is CASSSPYEQYF. CDR3 coding DNA: TGTGCCAGCAGCTCTCCCTACGAGCAGTACTTC.

V is TRBV4-1 and J is TRBJ2-7; D call uncertain. The germline CDR1 and CDR2 sequences are MGHRA and YSYEKL. The CDR3 spans 13 residues. Trimming cost V 10 bases and J 2 bases, with 15 bases left between them. CDR3 bases: TGCGCCACTGCATTGGCTACCACCTACGAGCAGTACTTC. Translation gives CATALATTYEQYF.

This chain connects TRBV27 to TRBJ1-6; D is possibly TRBD1 (5 bases). Germline values: CDR1 MNHEY, CDR2 SMNVEV (reference sequence). This CDR3 has 11 residues. Trimming removed 7 bases at V and 14 bases at J, with 12 bases between. CDR3 bases: TGTGCCAGCACCTCAGGGCGCTCCCTCCACTTT. Translation gives CASTSGRSLHF.

The chain uses TRBV7-8 and TRBJ2-3; 10 nucleotides line up with TRBD2. Germline V gene sequence: CDR1 SGHVS, CDR2 FQNEAQ. This CDR3 comprises 15 residues. Trimming took 4 bases from V and 4 from J; bases not matched to a gene: 5. For the CDR3, the DNA is TGTGCCAGCAGCTCGAGCGGGGGGGCATCAGATACGCAGTATTTT. This sequence encodes CASSSSGGASDTQYF.

V is TRBV18 and J is TRBJ1-3; D not resolved. The CDR3 runs 15 residues. The V gene's germline CDR1 is KGHSH and CDR2 LQKENI. V lost 3 bases and J 0 bases, leaving 9 bases between the germline ends. As DNA, the CDR3 is TGTGCCAGCTCACCCACAATAGACTCTGGAAACACCATATATTTT. Translating gives CASSPTIDSGNTIYF.

The DNA of the CDR3 is TGTGCCAGCTCACCCGGGGAGGGAAATCAGCCCCAGCATTTT. As protein: CASSPGEGNQPQHF. The chain has TRBV18 and TRBJ1-5; D remains ambiguous. V shed 3 bases and J shed 4 bases, with 10 bases lying between them. Per germline, CDR1 KGHSH and CDR2 LQKENI. This CDR3 has 14 amino acids.

V usage is TRBV28 and J usage is TRBJ1-4; 8 nucleotides match TRBD1. The germline V gene has CDR1 MDHEN and CDR2 SYDVKM. This CDR3 is built from 14 residues. Trimming took 5 bases from V and 6 from J; bases not matched to a gene: 5. Here the CDR3 reads CASSLPQGDEKLFF. For the CDR3, the DNA is TGTGCCAGCAGTCTCCCACAGGGGGATGAAAAACTGTTTTTT.